Below, 20 T cell receptor beta chains from the same sample are listed, as sequenced in a study of low-dose radiotherapy and immunotherapy resistance in tumors. Stated time point: before trial treatment. cDNA synthesis used a TRAV/TRBV-specific primer set for both chains. It was with a constant-region primer and a V-primer adapter that TCRs were amplified over approximately 18 PCR cycles. TCRdb re-analysed the reads in MiXCR, keeping a single row per CDR3 protein. Counted here are more than 45,000 distinct CDR3 sequences, under 30% occurring once; the ten biggest clones make up 5.5% to 6.5%. Sequenced here: PBMCs, sampled before treatment. Receptors were obtained from a male donor with prostate cancer.

At least ten counts were recorded for this clonotype. V and J are TRBV20-1 and TRBJ2-7, with D tentatively TRBD2 (6 bases). This CDR3 region has 14 residues. Trimming took 4 bases from V and 5 from J, leaving 18 bases between them. The germline gives CDR1 DFQATT, CDR2 SNEGSKA (reference sequence). The CDR3 region is CSATKPGGANEQYF. The CDR3 bases are TGCAGTGCTACGAAACCCGGCGGGGCCAACGAGCAGTACTTC.

This chain joins TRBV24-1 and TRBJ2-1, with 8 bases aligning to TRBD1. Germline trimming cut 4 bases from V and 9 bases from J; bases unmatched to any gene: 13. The V gene's germline CDR1 is KGHDR and CDR2 SFDVKD. The CDR3 covers 16 residues. CDR3 sequence reads: CATSDSRDRRDGEQFF. The DNA for the CDR3 is TGTGCCACCAGTGACAGCCGGGACAGGAGAGATGGTGAGCAGTTCTTC.

The V call is TRBV10-3, the J call TRBJ2-7, with D possibly matching TRBD2 (5 bases). V was clipped by 8 bases and J by 0 bases, with 11 bases between them. This CDR3 comprises 13 residues. The germline V gene encodes CDR1 ENHRY and CDR2 SYGVKD. The CDR3 loop is CAIGTGSSYEQYF. In DNA form, the CDR3 reads TGTGCCATCGGTACGGGGAGCTCCTACGAGCAGTACTTC.

This clonotype was observed at least ten times. The V and J genes are TRBV10-3 and TRBJ1-2, with D maybe TRBD1 (5 bases). The CDR3 covers 17 residues. The V and J ends lost 2 bases and 4 bases respectively, with 20 bases between them. Looked up from germline, CDR1 is ENHRY and CDR2 is SYGVKD. DNA of the CDR3: TGTGCCATCAGTGAGGCCGGTCGGGGCAGGGAGGCCTATGGCTACACCTTC. Translation gives CAISEAGRGREAYGYTF.

This clonotype was seen repeatedly, ten times or more. The rearrangement uses TRBV27 and TRBJ2-7, with a weak D call TRBD2 (6 bases). V shed 2 bases and J shed 2 bases, with 13 bases lying between them. The CDR3 is made up of 15 amino acids. Germline V gene sequence: CDR1 MNHEY, CDR2 SMNVEV (reference sequence). CDR3: CASSLDGSGPYEQYF. The CDR3 DNA sequence: TGTGCCAGCAGTTTAGACGGCAGCGGGCCCTACGAGCAGTACTTC.

Ten or more counts support this clonotype. V usage is TRBV7-2 and J usage is TRBJ1-5; the match to TRBD1 covers 11 bases. Germline V CDR1 and CDR2: SGHTA, FQGNSA. This CDR3 has 18 amino acids. V lost 0 bases, J lost 4 bases, and 8 bases stayed unmatched. Here the CDR3 reads CASSLAPYRDRGNQPQHF. The CDR3 DNA reads TGTGCCAGCAGCTTAGCTCCTTATCGGGACAGGGGGAATCAGCCCCAGCATTTT.

The table lists this clonotype with many counts. This sequence joins TRBV15 and TRBJ1-4; D unclear. Per the germline V gene, CDR1 is LNHNV and CDR2 is YYDKDF (reference sequence). Trimming cost V 5 bases and J 4 bases, with 14 bases left between them. The CDR3 runs 15 residues. As DNA, the CDR3 is TGTGCCACCAGCTCCCGGGCTTGGGGTAATGAAAAACTGTTTTTT. It is translated as CATSSRAWGNEKLFF.

The chain uses TRBV28 and TRBJ2-7; D remains ambiguous. There are 14 residues in the CDR3. The V and J ends lost 3 bases and 3 bases respectively, with 12 bases between them. Germline CDR1 and CDR2: MDHEN and SYDVKM. The CDR3 reads CASSFWRTSYEQYF. DNA for the CDR3: TGTGCCAGCAGTTTCTGGCGAACCAGCTACGAGCAGTACTTC.

The V and J genes are TRBV14 and TRBJ2-5; D gene ambiguous. The CDR3 is 14 amino acids. CDR1 is SGHDN and CDR2 is FVKESK in the germline V gene. Trimming took 1 base from V and 5 from J, leaving 11 bases between them. This CDR3 reads CASSQVGSRETQYF. The CDR3 region has the DNA TGTGCCAGCAGCCAAGTAGGATCCCGGGAGACCCAGTACTTC.

This clonotype was counted a few times. The chain has TRBV25-1 and TRBJ2-1, with D possibly TRBD1 on 5 matching bases. The CDR3 has 15 amino acids. Trimming shortened V by 7 bases and J by 0 bases, and 13 bases separated the two germline ends. Germline values: CDR1 MGHDK, CDR2 SYGVNS. The CDR3 here is CASIPTELSYNEQFF. Here the CDR3 DNA reads TGTGCCAGCATCCCGACAGAGCTCTCCTACAATGAGCAGTTCTTC.

The CDR3 DNA reads as TGTGCCAGCGCCCCGGGGGCTATGGGTGCGTACTTC. Translation gives CASAPGAMGAYF. The chain carries TRBV28 and TRBJ2-7, with D possibly called TRBD1 or TRBD2 (6 bases each). Germline V gene sequence: CDR1 MDHEN, CDR2 SYDVKM. The CDR3 is 12 amino acids. The V and J ends lost 8 bases and 12 bases respectively, with 20 bases between them. Filled out from reference TRBV28 and TRBJ2-7, the complete variable domain reads DVKVTQSSRYLVKRTGEKVFLECVQDMDHENMFWYRQDPGLGLRLIYFSYDVKMKEKGDIPEGYSVSREKKERFSLILESASTNQTSMYLCASAPGAMGAYFGPGTRLTVT.

Relative to its sample, this clonotype is medium-sized (0.01 to 0.1%). The J gene is TRBJ2-3, the V gene TRBV5-6; D not resolved. The CDR3 is 15 amino acids. The germline CDR1 and CDR2 sequences are SGHDT and YYEEEE. Trimming removed 2 bases at V and 4 bases at J, with 14 bases between. CDR3 sequence (DNA): TGTGCCAGCAGCTTTAGGGCCCTTCGGGCAGATACGCAGTATTTT. This sequence encodes CASSFRALRADTQYF.

V gene TRBV7-9 combines with J gene TRBJ2-7; possibly TRBD2 for D (5 bases). V shed 2 bases and J shed 0 bases, with 8 bases lying between them. The germline V gene encodes CDR1 SEHNR and CDR2 FQNEAQ (reference sequence). The CDR3 runs to 14 residues. CDR3 DNA sequence: TGTGCCAGCAGCTTATCGGGGAGCTCCTACGAGCAGTACTTC. Translating it yields CASSLSGSSYEQYF.

The table lists this clonotype with many counts. The V call is TRBV7-9, the J call TRBJ2-7; 9 nucleotides align to TRBD2. The germline gives CDR1 SEHNR, CDR2 FQNEAQ (reference sequence). The CDR3 loop spans 15 amino acids. The trim removed 6 bases at V and 2 bases at J, leaving 8 bases unmatched. Here the CDR3 reads CASSAGLAVAYEQYF. The CDR3 DNA is TGTGCCAGCAGTGCGGGACTAGCCGTTGCCTACGAGCAGTACTTC.

This clonotype was detected ten times or more. The chain employs TRBV27 and TRBJ2-7; unclear D gene. Trimming shortened V by 8 bases and J by 3 bases, and 17 bases separated the two germline ends. This CDR3 contains 14 residues. CDR1 and CDR2 (germline): MNHEY, SMNVEV (reference sequence). CDR3 in DNA: TGTGCCAGCTCCCAAGGTATTTCTCTCTACGAGCAGTACTTC. As protein: CASSQGISLYEQYF.

About this clonotype itself: A read error is likely here: a far larger clone is one base away. The rearrangement uses TRBV28 and TRBJ1-4; unclear D gene. The germline V gene encodes CDR1 MDHEN and CDR2 SYDVKM. This CDR3 region has 16 residues. Trimming left V 4 bases short and J 0 bases short, with 12 bases between. The CDR3 region is CASSSRRDATNEKLFF. The CDR3 DNA follows: TGTGCCAGCAGTTCACGCAGAGACGCAACTAATGAAAAACTGTTTTTT.

This clonotype was counted at least ten times. This sequence joins TRBV5-1 and TRBJ2-3; TRBD2 might be the D (5 bases). Germline values: CDR1 SGHRS, CDR2 YFSETQ. There are 15 residues in the CDR3. Trimming removed 0 bases from V and 4 bases from J, with 12 bases in between. Written as DNA, the CDR3 is TGCGCCAGCAGCTTGGCCGGGGAGTGGGCAGATACGCAGTATTTT. This codes for CASSLAGEWADTQYF.

This clonotype came up once. A much larger clone differs from this one at a single base, so this may be a read error. The chain recombines TRBV7-2 with TRBJ2-7, with D possibly called TRBD1 or TRBD2 (5 bases each). With 3 bases removed from V and 7 bases from J, the gap between germline ends came to 16 bases. Germline CDR1 SGHTA, CDR2 FQGNSA. The CDR3 spans 14 residues. The CDR3 protein is CASSFRGPGREQYF. CDR3 nucleotides: TGTGCCAGCAGCTTTAGAGGGCCGGGGCGTGAGCAGTACTTC.

A word on this clonotype: One base separates it from a far larger clone, so it is likely a read error. The V call is TRBV5-5, the J call TRBJ2-1, with D perhaps TRBD2 (5 bases). Trimming took 5 bases from V and 10 from J, leaving 16 bases between them. The CDR3 has 13 residues. The germline CDR1 and CDR2 sequences are SGHKS and YYEKEE (reference sequence). Written as DNA, the CDR3 is TGTGCCAGCAGGCTCCGGGAACGCTACGAGCAGTTCTTC. Translating gives CASRLRERYEQFF.

This clonotype was counted a few times. The chain links TRBV28 to TRBJ2-1; D gene ambiguous. Trimming removed 3 bases from V and 1 base from J, with 10 bases in between. This CDR3 is built from 15 residues. Looked up from germline, CDR1 is MDHEN and CDR2 is SYDVKM. The CDR3 loop reads CASSFRRNSYNEQFF. The CDR3 coding sequence is TGTGCCAGCAGTTTCCGGCGAAATTCCTACAATGAGCAGTTCTTC.